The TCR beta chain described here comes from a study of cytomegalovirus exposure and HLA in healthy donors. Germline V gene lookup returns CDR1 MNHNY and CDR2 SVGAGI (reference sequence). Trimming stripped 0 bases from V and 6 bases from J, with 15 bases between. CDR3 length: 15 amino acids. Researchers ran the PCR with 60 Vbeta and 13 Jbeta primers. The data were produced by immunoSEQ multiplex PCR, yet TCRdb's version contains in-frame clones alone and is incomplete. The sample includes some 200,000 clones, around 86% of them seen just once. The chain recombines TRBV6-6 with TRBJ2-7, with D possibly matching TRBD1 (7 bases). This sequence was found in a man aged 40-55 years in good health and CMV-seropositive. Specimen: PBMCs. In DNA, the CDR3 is TGTGCCAGCAGTTACTCCGGAGGGGGCCTCTCCGAGCAGTACTTC. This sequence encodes CASSYSGGGLSEQYF.